The source of this T cell receptor (beta chain) is a study of human T cells and chemical hapten exposure. This sample's time point: pre-sensitization, week 0. Stated treatment: therapeutic diphenylcyclopropenone sensitization with weekly scalp DPC. Only after blood had been drawn was each patch test applied. The V segment lost 5 bases and the J segment 2 bases; nucleotides outside the gene matches: 5. The CDR3 is 14 amino acids. TCRdb processed the RACE reads anew with MiXCR; each CDR3 protein has one entry. The sample shows a few hundred thousand distinct CDR3 sequences, roughly 8.9% of them seen only once. This clonotype has more than one count but fewer than ten.

The chain combines TRBV12-3 or TRBV12-4 with TRBJ2-5; 7 bases are shared with TRBD2. Sequences were derived from whole blood, sampled in connection with sensitization to the hapten diphenylcyclopropenone (DPC). The sequence was obtained from a middle-aged woman with alopecia areata. Some clones in this sample may be carry-over from other donors' samples. CDR3 sequence reads: CASSKRGGQETQYF. Written as DNA, the CDR3 is TGTGCCAGCAGTAAGAGGGGAGGGCAAGAGACCCAGTACTTC.